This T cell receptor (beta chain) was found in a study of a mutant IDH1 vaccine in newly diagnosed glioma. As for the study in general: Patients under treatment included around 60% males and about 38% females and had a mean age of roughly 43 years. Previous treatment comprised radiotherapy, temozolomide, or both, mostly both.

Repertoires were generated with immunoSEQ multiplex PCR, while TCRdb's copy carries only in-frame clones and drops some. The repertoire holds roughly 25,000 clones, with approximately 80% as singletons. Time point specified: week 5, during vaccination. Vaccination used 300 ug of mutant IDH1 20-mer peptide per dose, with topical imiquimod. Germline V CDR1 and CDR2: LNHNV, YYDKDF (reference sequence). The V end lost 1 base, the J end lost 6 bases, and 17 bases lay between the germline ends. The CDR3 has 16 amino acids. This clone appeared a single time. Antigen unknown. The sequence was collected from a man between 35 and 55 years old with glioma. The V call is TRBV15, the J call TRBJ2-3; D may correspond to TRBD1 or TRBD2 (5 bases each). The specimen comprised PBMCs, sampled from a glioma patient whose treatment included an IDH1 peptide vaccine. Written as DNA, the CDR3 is TGTGCCACCAGCAGAGGAGGCCGGGACCGACGGGATACGCAGTATTTT. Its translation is CATSRGGRDRRDTQYF. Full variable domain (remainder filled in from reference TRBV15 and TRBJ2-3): DAMVIQNPRYQVTQFGKPVTLSCSQTLNHNVMYWYQQKSSQAPKLLFHYYDKDFNNEADTPDNFQSRRPNTSFCFLDIRSPGLGDTAMYLCATSRGGRDRRDTQYFGPGTRLTVL.